One sample yielded the 20 T cell receptor beta chains listed below, sequenced in a study of CD8 T cells in Susac syndrome. The RNA input was roughly 0.45 to 1 ug, and it was reverse transcribed with random hexamers. One entry per CDR3 protein, called by TCRdb with MiXCR from the immunoSEQ multiplex PCR reads. The sample carries 55,000 to 70,000 distinct CDR3 sequences, approximately 95% recorded once. The sequenced sample consisted of CD8+ T cells from PBMCs. These receptors came from a human donor in good health.

The CDR3 loop is CAWSAPMIGTQYF. In DNA form, the CDR3 reads TGTGCCTGGAGTGCGCCGATGATTGGGACCCAGTACTTC. This rearrangement joins TRBV30 to TRBJ2-5; D gene ambiguous. Germline-derived CDR1 and CDR2 are GTSNPN and SVGIG (reference sequence). The CDR3 runs to 13 residues. The V end was cut by 1 base, the J end by 7 bases, with 13 bases between.

V usage is TRBV4-1 and J usage is TRBJ2-5; 7 bases map to TRBD2. Trimming at V came to 4 bases and at J to 1 base, leaving 12 bases not matched to a gene. CDR3 length: 17 amino acids. Looked up from germline, CDR1 is MGHRA and CDR2 is YSYEKL. CDR3 region: CASSPLPAGDSQETQYF. The DNA for the CDR3 is TGCGCCAGCAGCCCCCTGCCCGCGGGGGACTCCCAAGAGACCCAGTACTTC.

J is TRBJ1-1 and V is TRBV25-1; 9 nucleotides line up with TRBD1. CDR1 is MGHDK and CDR2 is SYGVNS in the germline V gene. J lost 0 bases, V lost 3 bases, and 2 bases had no gene match. The CDR3 contains 15 residues. CDR3 residues: CASSEGQGMNTEAFF. CDR3 sequence (DNA): TGTGCCAGCAGTGAGGGACAGGGCATGAACACTGAAGCTTTCTTT.

The CDR3 here is CASSLVPDDTIYF. DNA of the CDR3: TGCGCCAGCAGCTTGGTCCCGGACGACACCATATATTTT. The chain combines TRBV5-1 with TRBJ1-3; no reliable D call. Germline lookup yields CDR1 SGHRS and CDR2 YFSETQ. The CDR3 is made up of 13 amino acids. V gave up 0 bases and J gave up 8 bases, with 9 bases separating them.

The chain uses TRBV9 and TRBJ2-3, with 11 bases lining up with TRBD2. Germline V gene lookup returns CDR1 SGDLS and CDR2 YYNGEE. V lost 3 bases to trimming and J lost 6 bases; unmatched junction nucleotides: 9. The CDR3 consists of 16 residues. The CDR3 reads CASSASGGSMRDTQYF. The CDR3 DNA reads TGTGCCAGCAGCGCTAGCGGGGGGAGTATGAGGGATACGCAGTATTTT.

J is TRBJ1-2 and V is TRBV7-9; perhaps TRBD1 as D (6 bases). V lost 8 bases to trimming and J lost 6 bases, with 22 bases between them. The germline V gene encodes CDR1 SEHNR and CDR2 FQNEAQ (reference sequence). The CDR3 has 15 amino acids. In DNA, the CDR3 is TGTGCCAGCCTTAACAGGGACGAAGGAATGGATGGCTACACCTTC. It translates to CASLNRDEGMDGYTF. Full variable domain (rest looked up from reference TRBV7-9 and TRBJ1-2): DTGVSQNPRHKITKRGQNVTFRCDPISEHNRLYWYRQTLGQGPEFLTYFQNEAQLEKSRLLSDRFSAERPKGSFSTLEIQRTEQGDSAMYLCASLNRDEGMDGYTFGSGTRLTVV.

This chain links TRBV29-1 with TRBJ2-1; 7 nucleotides match TRBD1. The CDR3 totals 12 residues. After removal of 4 bases from V and 12 bases from J, the junction contained 9 bases not matched to a gene. Germline V gene lookup returns CDR1 SQVTM and CDR2 ANQGSEA. The DNA of the CDR3 is TGCAGCGTTGCGACAGGGACAATGAGGCAGTTCTTC. Protein sequence: CSVATGTMRQFF.

The rearrangement uses TRBV7-9 and TRBJ2-5, with TRBD1 as a possible D gene (5 bases). The germline gives CDR1 SEHNR, CDR2 FQNEAQ (reference sequence). The CDR3 loop spans 16 amino acids. V lost 1 base to trimming and J lost 4 bases, with 16 bases between them. DNA of the CDR3: TGTGCCAGCAGCTTAGTTCGCCAGGGTCTGGGAGAGACCCAGTACTTC. Translation gives CASSLVRQGLGETQYF. The full variable domain, completed using reference TRBV7-9 and TRBJ2-5, is DTGVSQNPRHKITKRGQNVTFRCDPISEHNRLYWYRQTLGQGPEFLTYFQNEAQLEKSRLLSDRFSAERPKGSFSTLEIQRTEQGDSAMYLCASSLVRQGLGETQYFGPGTRLLVL.

The chain couples TRBV6-5 to TRBJ2-7; 12 nucleotides line up with TRBD1. Germline-derived CDR1 and CDR2 are MNHEY and SVGAGI. V gave up 7 bases and J gave up 1 base; unmatched junction bases: 5. This CDR3 region has 15 residues. CDR3 nucleotide sequence: TGTGCCAGCAAACCGGGACAGGGGGCTTCCTACGAGCAGTACTTC. This encodes CASKPGQGASYEQYF.

As DNA, the CDR3 is TGTGCCAGCAGGTCTAAGGGGCCGGGTGGCTACACCTTC. Translating it yields CASRSKGPGGYTF. The chain employs TRBV9 and TRBJ1-2, with TRBD1 as a possible D gene (5 bases). Trimming pared 5 bases from V and 7 bases from J, leaving 15 bases between. CDR3 size: 13 residues. Looked up from germline, CDR1 is SGDLS and CDR2 is YYNGEE.

The V call is TRBV15, the J call TRBJ2-5; 7 positions agree with TRBD1. CDR3 length equals 16 residues. Per germline, CDR1 LNHNV and CDR2 YYDKDF (reference sequence). V lost 0 bases and J lost 1; bases outside the gene matches: 5. The CDR3 bases are TGTGCCACCAGCAGAGATCCCAGGGGGAGCCAAGAGACCCAGTACTTC. This translates into CATSRDPRGSQETQYF. The variable domain in full, completed from reference TRBV15 and TRBJ2-5, reads DAMVIQNPRYQVTQFGKPVTLSCSQTLNHNVMYWYQQKSSQAPKLLFHYYDKDFNNEADTPDNFQSRRPNTSFCFLDIRSPGLGDTAMYLCATSRDPRGSQETQYFGPGTRLLVL.

The sample holds a few counts of this clonotype. CDR3 residues: CASSLQPKDIQYF. The CDR3 nucleotides read TGTGCCAGCAGCTTACAACCCAAGGACATTCAGTACTTC. The chain combines TRBV7-3 with TRBJ2-4; D unresolved. Trimming removed 2 bases at V and 8 bases at J, with 10 bases between. Germline V lookup: CDR1 SGHTA, CDR2 FQGTGA. The CDR3 has 13 amino acids. The variable domain in full, with the rest retrieved from reference TRBV7-3 and TRBJ2-4, is GAGVSQTPSNKVTEKGKYVELRCDPISGHTALYWYRQSLGQGPEFLIYFQGTGAADDSGLPNDRFFAVRPEGSVSTLKIQRTERGDSAVYLCASSLQPKDIQYFGAGTRLSVL.

The chain couples TRBV7-9 to TRBJ2-3; unclear D gene. CDR1 is SEHNR and CDR2 is FQNEAQ in the germline V gene (reference sequence). The CDR3 covers 14 residues. Trimming pared 1 base from V and 2 bases from J, leaving 7 bases between. The CDR3: CASSLVIATDTQYF. For the CDR3, the DNA is TGTGCCAGCAGCTTAGTCATAGCCACAGATACGCAGTATTTT.

The chain employs TRBV7-9 and TRBJ1-1; D perhaps matches TRBD1 (5 bases). Germline V lookup: CDR1 SEHNR, CDR2 FQNEAQ (reference sequence). The CDR3 is made up of 13 amino acids. V was pared by 5 bases and J by 0 bases, with 7 bases between. The CDR3 reads CASSDSLNTEAFF. The CDR3 bases are TGTGCCAGCAGCGACAGTCTGAACACTGAAGCTTTCTTT.

This sequence joins TRBV5-1 and TRBJ2-1; a possible D gene is TRBD2 (5 bases). With 4 bases removed from V and 5 bases from J, the gap between germline ends came to 16 bases. The CDR3 has 15 residues. Germline CDR1 SGHRS, CDR2 YFSETQ. CDR3 in amino acids: CASSRSGPLDNEQFF. The CDR3 DNA reads as TGCGCCAGCAGCCGCAGCGGCCCTCTGGACAATGAGCAGTTCTTC.

The V call is TRBV7-9, the J call TRBJ2-5, with 10 bases lining up with TRBD1. Per the germline V gene, CDR1 is SEHNR and CDR2 is FQNEAQ (reference sequence). This CDR3 region has 19 residues. Unmatched junction bases numbered 14, after V lost 3 bases and J lost 1 base. CDR3 bases: TGTGCCAGCAGCTTCCTCGGGACAGGGGAGAGGGCCGGCCAAGAGACCCAGTACTTC. Encoded protein: CASSFLGTGERAGQETQYF.

The chain couples TRBV7-2 to TRBJ2-3, with a tentative D call TRBD2 (5 bases). This CDR3 contains 14 residues. Germline CDR1 SGHTA, CDR2 FQGNSA. Trimming took off 7 bases at V and 6 bases at J, with 17 bases between the two ends. The CDR3 nucleotides are TGTGCCAGCACCCCGCGGGCTCTGTTGGATACGCAGTATTTT. Its translation: CASTPRALLDTQYF.

In DNA, the CDR3 is TGTGCCAGCAGCGTTCCGGGGGCGGACAACAATGAGCAGTTCTTC. Amino acid sequence: CASSVPGADNNEQFF. The chain joins TRBV7-9 to TRBJ2-1; the D gene could be TRBD1 or TRBD2 (6 bases each). CDR3 length: 15 residues. The germline V and J ends were trimmed by 5 bases and 5 bases, with 16 bases remaining between them. Germline CDR1 reads SEHNR; CDR2 reads FQNEAQ (reference sequence).

The J gene is TRBJ2-1, the V gene TRBV7-8; D is unclear. Germline V CDR1 and CDR2: SGHVS, FQNEAQ. V shed 5 bases and J shed 0 bases, with 11 bases lying between them. This CDR3 is 15 amino acids long. As DNA, the CDR3 is TGTGCCAGCAGCGGGAAGAGGAGCTCCTACAATGAGCAGTTCTTC. As protein: CASSGKRSSYNEQFF. Combining the CDR3 with reference TRBV7-8 and TRBJ2-1 gives the whole variable domain GAGVSQSPRYKVAKRGQDVALRCDPISGHVSLFWYQQALGQGPEFLTYFQNEAQLDKSGLPSDRFFAERPEGSVSTLKIQRTQQEDSAVYLCASSGKRSSYNEQFFGPGTRLTVL.

The V gene is TRBV6-5, the J gene TRBJ1-1; the D is unclear. Germline lookup yields CDR1 MNHEY and CDR2 SVGAGI. V was cut by 2 bases and J by 3 bases, with 7 bases left in between. This CDR3 spans 13 amino acids. The CDR3 nucleotides read TGTGCCAGCAGTTACGAGGGTTACACTGAAGCTTTCTTT. It specifies CASSYEGYTEAFF.